This T cell receptor (beta chain) was identified in a study of T cell responses to AZD1222 COVID-19 vaccine. Findings and caveats of the study: Baseline serostatus was positive in only 5 to 7 AZD1222 recipients. Donors skewed white British and female; clonal diversity was possibly underestimated.

The repertoire was sequenced with immunoSEQ multiplex PCR; TCRdb's copy has only in-frame clones and lacks some. This sample has some 150,000 clones; under 95% occur once, and the top ten carry roughly 5%. In regard to this clone: Antigen: not known.

The CDR3 spans 15 residues. V was cut by 3 bases and J by 1 base, with 10 bases left in between. Germline V CDR1 and CDR2: KGHSH, LQKENI. The source is an adult in good health. The rearrangement joins TRBV18 to TRBJ2-1, with D perhaps TRBD2 (5 bases). The sample in question was peripheral blood, obtained on day 0 of AZD1222 vaccination. The CDR3 nucleotides read TGTGCCAGCTCACCCCCTGGCGGGTCCTACAATGAGCAGTTCTTC. Its translation: CASSPPGGSYNEQFF. Drawing the rest from reference TRBV18 and TRBJ2-1, the complete variable domain is NAGVMQNPRHLVRRRGQEARLRCSPMKGHSHVYWYRQLPEEGLKFMVYLQKENIIDESGMPKERFSAEFPKEGPSILRIQQVVRGDSAAYFCASSPPGGSYNEQFFGPGTRLTVL.